This T cell receptor (beta chain) was captured in a study of CD8+CD57+ T cells in acquired aplastic anemia. The overall study: DNA per sorted CD4+ or CD8+ sample ranged about 0.19 to 30 ug, averaging approximately 3.1 ug. Overall study results and limits: Controls and patients did not differ significantly in CD8+ Simpson's diversity.

Genomic DNA served as template for TCR beta VDJ and CDR3 profiling. One entry per CDR3 protein results from TCRdb running MiXCR on the reads. In the table there are around 180,000 distinct CDR3 sequences, about half of which are singletons. The CDR3 loop spans 14 amino acids. Germline CDR1 reads KGHDR; CDR2 reads SFDVKD. Trimming pared 7 bases from V and 0 bases from J, leaving 9 bases between. Sequencing involved patients with CD8+CD57+ cell expansion previously shown by flow cytometry. Patients uniformly had severe acquired aplastic anemia. Worth noting for this clonotype: Its antigen is unknown.

V and J are TRBV24-1 and TRBJ1-3; D uncertain. The sequencing input was sorted CD4+, CD8+, or CD8+CD57+ T cells (not recorded which) from PBMCs. This TCR derives from a human donor with aplastic anemia. The CDR3 is CATRGGRSGNTIYF. The CDR3 region has the DNA TGTGCCACCAGGGGAGGACGCTCTGGAAACACCATATATTTT.